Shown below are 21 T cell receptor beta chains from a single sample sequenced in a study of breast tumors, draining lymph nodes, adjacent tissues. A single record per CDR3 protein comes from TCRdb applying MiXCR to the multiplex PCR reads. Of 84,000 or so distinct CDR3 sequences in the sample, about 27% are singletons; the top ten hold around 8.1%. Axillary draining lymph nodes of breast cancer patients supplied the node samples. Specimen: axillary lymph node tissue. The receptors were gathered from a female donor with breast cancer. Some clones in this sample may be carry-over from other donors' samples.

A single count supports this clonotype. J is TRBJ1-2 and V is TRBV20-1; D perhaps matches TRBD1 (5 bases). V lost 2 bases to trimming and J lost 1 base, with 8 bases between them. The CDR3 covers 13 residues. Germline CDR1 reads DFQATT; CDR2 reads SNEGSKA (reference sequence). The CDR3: CSARLGDNYGYTF. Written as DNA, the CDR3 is TGCAGTGCTAGACTAGGGGATAACTATGGCTACACCTTC.

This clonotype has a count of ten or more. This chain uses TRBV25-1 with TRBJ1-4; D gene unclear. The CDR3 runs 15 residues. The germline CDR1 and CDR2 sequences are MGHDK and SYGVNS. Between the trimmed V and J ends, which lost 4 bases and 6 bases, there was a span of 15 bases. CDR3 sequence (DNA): TGTGCCAGCAGTGGATTGGAAAAGATGGATGAAAAACTGTTTTTT. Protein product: CASSGLEKMDEKLFF.

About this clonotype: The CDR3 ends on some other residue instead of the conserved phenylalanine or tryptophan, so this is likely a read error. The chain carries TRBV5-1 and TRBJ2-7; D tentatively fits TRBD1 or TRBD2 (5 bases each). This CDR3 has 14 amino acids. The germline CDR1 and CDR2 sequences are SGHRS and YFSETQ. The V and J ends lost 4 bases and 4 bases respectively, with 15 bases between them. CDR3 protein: CASSAGAGNYEQYL. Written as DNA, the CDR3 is TGCGCCAGCAGCGCCGGGGCAGGGAATTACGAGCAGTACCTC.

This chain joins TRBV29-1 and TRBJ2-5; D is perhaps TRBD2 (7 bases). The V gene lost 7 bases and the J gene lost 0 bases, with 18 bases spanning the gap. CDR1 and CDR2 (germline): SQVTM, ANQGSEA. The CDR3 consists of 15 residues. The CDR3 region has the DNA TGCAGCGCTCCCGGCGGGGGCCGTGACCAAGAGACCCAGTACTTC. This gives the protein CSAPGGGRDQETQYF.

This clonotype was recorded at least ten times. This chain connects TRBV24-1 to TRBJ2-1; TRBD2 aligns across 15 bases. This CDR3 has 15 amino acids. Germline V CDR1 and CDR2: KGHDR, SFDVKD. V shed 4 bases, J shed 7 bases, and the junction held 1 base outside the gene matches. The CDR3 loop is CATSEGTSGRNEQFF. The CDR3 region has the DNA TGTGCCACCAGTGAGGGGACTAGCGGGAGGAATGAGCAGTTCTTC.

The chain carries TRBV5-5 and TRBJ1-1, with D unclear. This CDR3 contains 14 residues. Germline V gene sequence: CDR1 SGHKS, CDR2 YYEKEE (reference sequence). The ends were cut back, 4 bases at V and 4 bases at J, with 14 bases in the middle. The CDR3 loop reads CASSVLIGVTEAFF. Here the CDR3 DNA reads TGTGCCAGCAGCGTCCTGATCGGGGTCACTGAAGCTTTCTTT.

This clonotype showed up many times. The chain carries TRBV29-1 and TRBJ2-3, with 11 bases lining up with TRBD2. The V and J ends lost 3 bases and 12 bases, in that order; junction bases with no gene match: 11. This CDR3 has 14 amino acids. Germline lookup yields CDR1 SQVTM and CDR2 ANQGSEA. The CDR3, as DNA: TGCAGCGTTGAGGTTTATAGCGGGAGGGCGGATCAGTATTTT. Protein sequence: CSVEVYSGRADQYF.

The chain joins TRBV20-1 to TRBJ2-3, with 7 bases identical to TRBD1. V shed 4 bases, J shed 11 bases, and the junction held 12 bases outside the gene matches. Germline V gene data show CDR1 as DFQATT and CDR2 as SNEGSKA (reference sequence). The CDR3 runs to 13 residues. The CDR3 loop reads CSAMGTVLYEQYF. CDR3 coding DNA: TGCAGTGCTATGGGGACAGTCCTTTATGAGCAGTATTTT.

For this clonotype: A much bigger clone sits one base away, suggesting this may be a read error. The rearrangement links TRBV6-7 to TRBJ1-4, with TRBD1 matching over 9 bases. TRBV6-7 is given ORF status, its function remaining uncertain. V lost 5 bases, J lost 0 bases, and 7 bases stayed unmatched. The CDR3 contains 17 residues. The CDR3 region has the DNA TGTGCCAGCAGTCCGGGACAGGGCCTTGCAACTAATGAAAAACTGTTTTTT. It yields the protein CASSPGQGLATNEKLFF.

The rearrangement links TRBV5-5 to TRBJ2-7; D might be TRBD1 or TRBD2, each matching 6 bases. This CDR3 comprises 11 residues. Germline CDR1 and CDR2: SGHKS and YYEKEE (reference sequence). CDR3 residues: CASSLNREEFV. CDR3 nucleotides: TGTGCCAGCAGCTTGAACAGGGAGGAGTTTGTC.

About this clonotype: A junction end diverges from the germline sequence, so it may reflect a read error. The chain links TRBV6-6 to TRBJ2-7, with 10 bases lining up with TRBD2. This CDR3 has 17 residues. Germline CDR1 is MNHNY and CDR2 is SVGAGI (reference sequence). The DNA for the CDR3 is TGTGCCAGCAGTCACGAGGGACTAGCGTCGACAACCTACGAGCGGTACTTC. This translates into CASSHEGLASTTYERYF.

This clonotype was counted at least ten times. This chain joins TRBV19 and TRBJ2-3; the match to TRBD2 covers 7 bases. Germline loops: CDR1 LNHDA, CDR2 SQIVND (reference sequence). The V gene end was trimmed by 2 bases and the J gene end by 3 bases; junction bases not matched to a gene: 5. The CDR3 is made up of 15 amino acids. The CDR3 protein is CASSITRESTDTQYF. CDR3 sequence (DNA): TGTGCCAGTAGTATAACGCGGGAGTCGACAGATACGCAGTATTTT. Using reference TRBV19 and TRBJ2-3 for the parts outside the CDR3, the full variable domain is DGGITQSPKYLFRKEGQNVTLSCEQNLNHDAMYWYRQDPGQGLRLIYYSQIVNDFQKGDIAEGYSVSREKKESFPLTVTSAQKNPTAFYLCASSITRESTDTQYFGPGTRLTVL.

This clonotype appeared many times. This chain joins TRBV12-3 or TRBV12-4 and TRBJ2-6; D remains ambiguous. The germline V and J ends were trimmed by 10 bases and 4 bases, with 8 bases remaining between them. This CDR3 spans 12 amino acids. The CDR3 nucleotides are TGTGCCACCTCCCCCGGGGCCAACGTCCTGACTTTC. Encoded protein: CATSPGANVLTF.

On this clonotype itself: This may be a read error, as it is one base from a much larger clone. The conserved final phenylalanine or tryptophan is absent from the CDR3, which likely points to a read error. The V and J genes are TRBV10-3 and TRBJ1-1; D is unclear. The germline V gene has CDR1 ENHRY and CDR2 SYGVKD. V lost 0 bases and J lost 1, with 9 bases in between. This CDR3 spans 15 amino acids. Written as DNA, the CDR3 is TGTGCCATCAGTGAGTCCCCAATGGCGAACACTGAAGCTTTCCTT. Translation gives CAISESPMANTEAFL.

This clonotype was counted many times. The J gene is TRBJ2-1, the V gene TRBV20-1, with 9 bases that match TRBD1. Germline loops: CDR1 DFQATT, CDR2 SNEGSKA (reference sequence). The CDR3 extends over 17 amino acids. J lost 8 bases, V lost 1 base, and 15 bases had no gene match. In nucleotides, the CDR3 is TGCAGTGCTAGAGCCCTCACGGGACAGGGAGTCGGCGATGAGCAGTTCTTC. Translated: CSARALTGQGVGDEQFF.

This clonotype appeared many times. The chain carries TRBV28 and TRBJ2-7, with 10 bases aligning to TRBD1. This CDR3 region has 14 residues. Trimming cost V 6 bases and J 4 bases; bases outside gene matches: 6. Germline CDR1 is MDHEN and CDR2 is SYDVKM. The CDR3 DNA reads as TGTGCCAGCAGGGGAGACAGGGGGCTATACGAGCAGTACTTC. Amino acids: CASRGDRGLYEQYF.

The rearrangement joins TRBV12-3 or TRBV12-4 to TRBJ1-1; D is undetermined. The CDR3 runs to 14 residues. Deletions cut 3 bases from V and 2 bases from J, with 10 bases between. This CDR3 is CASSLMDFNTEAFF. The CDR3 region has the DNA TGTGCCAGCAGTTTGATGGACTTTAACACTGAAGCTTTCTTT.

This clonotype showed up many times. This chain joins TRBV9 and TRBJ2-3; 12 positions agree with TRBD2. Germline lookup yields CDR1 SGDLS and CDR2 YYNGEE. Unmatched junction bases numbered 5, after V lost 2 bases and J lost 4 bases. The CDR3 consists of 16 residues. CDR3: CASSVRLAGEPDTQYF. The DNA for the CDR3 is TGTGCCAGCAGCGTCCGACTAGCGGGAGAACCAGATACGCAGTATTTT.

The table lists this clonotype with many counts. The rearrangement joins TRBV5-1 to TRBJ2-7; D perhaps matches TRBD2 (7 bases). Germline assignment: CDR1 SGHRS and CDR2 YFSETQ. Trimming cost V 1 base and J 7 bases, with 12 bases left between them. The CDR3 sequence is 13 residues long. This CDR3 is CASSLRGADEQYF. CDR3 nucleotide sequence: TGCGCCAGCAGCTTGCGGGGGGCGGATGAGCAGTACTTC. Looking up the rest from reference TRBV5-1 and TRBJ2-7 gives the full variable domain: KAGVTQTPRYLIKTRGQQVTLSCSPISGHRSVSWYQQTPGQGLQFLFEYFSETQRNKGNFPGRFSGRQFSNSRSEMNVSTLELGDSALYLCASSLRGADEQYFGPGTRLTVT.

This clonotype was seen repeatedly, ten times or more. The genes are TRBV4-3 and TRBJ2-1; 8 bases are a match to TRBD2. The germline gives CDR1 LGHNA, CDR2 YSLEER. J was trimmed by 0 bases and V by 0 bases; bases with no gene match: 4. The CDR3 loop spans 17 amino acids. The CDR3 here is CASSQDRSGSSYNEQFF. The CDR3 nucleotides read TGCGCCAGCAGCCAAGATAGGAGCGGGAGCTCCTACAATGAGCAGTTCTTC.

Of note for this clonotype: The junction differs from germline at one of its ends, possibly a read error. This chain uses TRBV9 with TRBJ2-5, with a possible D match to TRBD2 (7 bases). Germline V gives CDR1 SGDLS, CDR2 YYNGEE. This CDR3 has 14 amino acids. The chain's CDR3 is CASSVGGGQETQSF. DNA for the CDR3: TGTGCCAGCAGCGTAGGGGGGGGACAAGAGACCCAGTCCTTC. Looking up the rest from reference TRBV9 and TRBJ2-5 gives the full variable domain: DSGVTQTPKHLITATGQRVTLRCSPRSGDLSVYWYQQSLDQGLQFLIQYYNGEERAKGNILERFSAQQFPDLHSELNLSSLELGDSALYFCASSVGGGQETQSFGPGTRLLVL.